Each of the 3 T cell receptor beta chains below was sequenced from the same sample in a study of tumor-infiltrating lymphocytes in primary liver carcinoma. Researchers generated TCR beta cDNA from 500 to 600 ng of total RNA, relying on a constant-region primer. Nested multiplex PCR, run for three rounds with slightly modified ARM-PCR, yielded TCR beta libraries. It was with TRBV1-TRBV30 forward primers and a C-beta reverse primer that the first two PCR rounds were run, at around 11 cycles each. Using its own MiXCR run on the multiplex PCR reads, TCRdb lists one record per CDR3 protein. The sample contains about 200,000 distinct CDR3 sequences, roughly 61% of which appear only once. Extraction also yielded germline DNA, while blood RNA was obtained from unsorted whole blood. Sequencing used peripheral blood. Receptors were obtained from a woman in her sixties with primary liver carcinoma and hepatitis B virus infection.

With respect to this clonotype: This may come from a read error, since a much larger clone is one base off. A read error is likely, as this CDR3 ends without the conserved phenylalanine or tryptophan. This chain links TRBV6-1 with TRBJ1-1, with no clear D. Trimming removed 6 bases from V and 0 bases from J, with 14 bases in between. The CDR3 totals 15 residues. The germline gives CDR1 MNHNS, CDR2 SASEGT. The CDR3: CASRQIWAVNTEAFS. The CDR3, as DNA: TGTGCCAGCAGGCAAATATGGGCGGTGAACACTGAAGCTTTCTCT.

Ten or more counts support this clonotype. CDR3 in amino acids: CASSFGTGPQHF. CDR3 in DNA: TGTGCCAGCAGTTTCGGGACAGGGCCCCAGCATTTT. The V gene is TRBV12-3 or TRBV12-4, the J gene TRBJ1-5; 8 bases match TRBD1. There are 12 residues in the CDR3. Trimming at V came to 3 bases and at J to 9 bases, leaving 1 base not matched to a gene.

About this clonotype itself: This may come from a read error, since a much larger clone is one base off. CDR3 nucleotide sequence: TGTGCCAGCAATTTCAAGTCGACGAGTCCCACTGTCGAGCAGTACTTC. Translating it yields CASNFKSTSPTVEQYF. The gene calls are TRBV28 and TRBJ2-7; D gene unclear. Trimming took 7 bases from V and 6 from J, leaving 25 bases between them. There are 16 residues in the CDR3. Germline V CDR1 and CDR2: MDHEN, SYDVKM.